This TCR beta chain was identified during a study of blood T cell repertoires in COVID-19. Background on the study: Acute and convalescent COVID-19 specimens originated in the United States, Italy and Spain. In each case, the material was cDNA or gDNA derived from T cells, B-cell-depleted T cells, or PBMCs.

Sequencing used immunoSEQ multiplex PCR; TCRdb keeps in-frame clones, though not all of them. The sample has some 40,000 clones; more than 70% are singletons. Concerning this clone: One junction end does not reproduce the germline sequence, and a read error may be involved.

The sequenced sample was peripheral blood. This clonotype was sampled from a man between 65 and 85 years old with active COVID-19.

The chain's CDR3 is CATSGLTGATDTQYF. CDR3 nucleotides: TGTGCCACCAGTGGTTTGACAGGGGCCACAGATACGCAGTATTTT. This chain connects TRBV24-1 to TRBJ2-3; 8 nucleotides agree with TRBD1. Germline CDR1 reads KGHDR; CDR2 reads SFDVKD. The CDR3 consists of 15 residues.